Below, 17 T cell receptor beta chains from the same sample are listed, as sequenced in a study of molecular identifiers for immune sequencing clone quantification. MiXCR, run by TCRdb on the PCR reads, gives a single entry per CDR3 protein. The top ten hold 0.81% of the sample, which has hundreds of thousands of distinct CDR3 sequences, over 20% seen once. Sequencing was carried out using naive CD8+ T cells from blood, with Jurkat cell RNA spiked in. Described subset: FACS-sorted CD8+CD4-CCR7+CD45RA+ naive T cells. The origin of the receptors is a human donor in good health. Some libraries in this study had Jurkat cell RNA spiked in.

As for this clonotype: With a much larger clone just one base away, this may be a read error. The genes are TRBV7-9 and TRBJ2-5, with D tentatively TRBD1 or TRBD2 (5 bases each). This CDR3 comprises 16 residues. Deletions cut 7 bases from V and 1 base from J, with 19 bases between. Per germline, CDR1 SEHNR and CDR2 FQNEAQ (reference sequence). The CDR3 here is CASNRLKDGAQETQYF. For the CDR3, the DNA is TGTGCCAGCAACCGCCTCAAGGACGGGGCCCAAGAGACCCAGTACTTC.

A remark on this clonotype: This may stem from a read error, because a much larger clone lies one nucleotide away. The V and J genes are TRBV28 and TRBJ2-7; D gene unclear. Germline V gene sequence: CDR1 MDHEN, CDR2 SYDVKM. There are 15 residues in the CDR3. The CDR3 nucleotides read TGTGCCAGCAGTTTCCGTGGAACCAGGAGCTACGAGCGGTACTTC. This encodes CASSFRGTRSYERYF.

CDR3 DNA: TGTGCCAGCAGTATATGGGGGCCAAACACTGAAGCTTTCTTT. The encoded protein is CASSIWGPNTEAFF. The rearrangement joins TRBV27 to TRBJ1-1; the D gene is possibly TRBD1 (6 bases). Germline V lookup: CDR1 MNHEY, CDR2 SMNVEV (reference sequence). V was clipped by 5 bases and J by 2 bases, with 12 bases between them. This CDR3 is 14 amino acids long.

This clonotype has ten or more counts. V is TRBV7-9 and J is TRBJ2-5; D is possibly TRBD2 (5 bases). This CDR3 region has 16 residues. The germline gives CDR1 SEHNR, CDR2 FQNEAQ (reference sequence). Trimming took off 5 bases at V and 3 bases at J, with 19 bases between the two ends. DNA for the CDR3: TGTGCCAGCAGCCCCCAACACGCCCCCGGGGAAGAGACCCAGTACTTC. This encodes CASSPQHAPGEETQYF.

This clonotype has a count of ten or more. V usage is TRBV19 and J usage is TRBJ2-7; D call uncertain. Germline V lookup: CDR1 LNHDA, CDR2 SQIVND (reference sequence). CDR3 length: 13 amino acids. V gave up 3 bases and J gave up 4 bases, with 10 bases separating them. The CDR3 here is CASSIGPGYEQYF. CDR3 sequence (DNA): TGTGCCAGTAGTATCGGTCCTGGATACGAGCAGTACTTC. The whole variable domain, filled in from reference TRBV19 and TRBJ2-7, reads DGGITQSPKYLFRKEGQNVTLSCEQNLNHDAMYWYRQDPGQGLRLIYYSQIVNDFQKGDIAEGYSVSREKKESFPLTVTSAQKNPTAFYLCASSIGPGYEQYFGPGTRLTVT.

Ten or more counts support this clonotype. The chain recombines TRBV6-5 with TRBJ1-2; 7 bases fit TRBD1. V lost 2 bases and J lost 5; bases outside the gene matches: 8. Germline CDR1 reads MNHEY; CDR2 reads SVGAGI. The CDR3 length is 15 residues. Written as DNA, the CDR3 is TGTGCCAGCAGTTACCGCAAGACAGGGAGTTATGGCTACACCTTC. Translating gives CASSYRKTGSYGYTF.

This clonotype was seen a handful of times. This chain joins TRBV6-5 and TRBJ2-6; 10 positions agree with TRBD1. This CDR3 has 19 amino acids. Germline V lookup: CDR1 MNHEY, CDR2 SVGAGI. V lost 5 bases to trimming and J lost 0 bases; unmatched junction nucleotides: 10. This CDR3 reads CASSGTGDPWLSGANVLTF. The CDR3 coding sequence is TGTGCCAGCAGTGGGACAGGGGATCCTTGGCTCTCTGGGGCCAACGTCCTGACTTTC.

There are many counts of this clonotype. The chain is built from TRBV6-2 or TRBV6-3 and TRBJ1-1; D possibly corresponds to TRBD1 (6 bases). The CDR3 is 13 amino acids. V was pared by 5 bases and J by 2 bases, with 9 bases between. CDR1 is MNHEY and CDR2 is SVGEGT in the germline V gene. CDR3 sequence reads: CASSHRENTEAFF. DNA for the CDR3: TGTGCCAGCAGTCACAGGGAAAACACTGAAGCTTTCTTT.

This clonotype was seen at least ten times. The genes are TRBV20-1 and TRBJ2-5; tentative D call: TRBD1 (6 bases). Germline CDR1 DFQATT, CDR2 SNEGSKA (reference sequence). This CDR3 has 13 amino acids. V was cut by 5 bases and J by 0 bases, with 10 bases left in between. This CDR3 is CSAWTEYQETQYF. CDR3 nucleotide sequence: TGCAGTGCTTGGACAGAGTACCAAGAGACCCAGTACTTC.

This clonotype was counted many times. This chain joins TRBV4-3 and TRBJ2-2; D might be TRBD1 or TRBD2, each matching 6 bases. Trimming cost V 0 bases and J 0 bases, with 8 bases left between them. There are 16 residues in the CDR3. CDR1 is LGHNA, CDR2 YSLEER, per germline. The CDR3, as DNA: TGCGCCAGCAGCCAAGATAGGGGGGCGAACACCGGGGAGCTGTTTTTT. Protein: CASSQDRGANTGELFF.

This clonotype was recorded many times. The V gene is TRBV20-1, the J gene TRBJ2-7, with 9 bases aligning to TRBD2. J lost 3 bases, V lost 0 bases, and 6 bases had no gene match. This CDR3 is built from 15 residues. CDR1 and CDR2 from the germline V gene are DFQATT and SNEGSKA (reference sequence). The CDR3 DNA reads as TGCAGTGCTAGAGAGGGGACTAGCCCTGTCTACGAGCAGTACTTC. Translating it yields CSAREGTSPVYEQYF.

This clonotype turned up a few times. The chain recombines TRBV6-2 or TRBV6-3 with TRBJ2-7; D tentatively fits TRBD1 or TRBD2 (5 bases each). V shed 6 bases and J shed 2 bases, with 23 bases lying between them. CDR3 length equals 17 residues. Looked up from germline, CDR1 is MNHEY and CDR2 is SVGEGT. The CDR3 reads CASSPSWGSGVPYEQYF. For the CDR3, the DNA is TGTGCCAGCAGCCCGAGTTGGGGGTCCGGGGTCCCCTACGAGCAGTACTTC.

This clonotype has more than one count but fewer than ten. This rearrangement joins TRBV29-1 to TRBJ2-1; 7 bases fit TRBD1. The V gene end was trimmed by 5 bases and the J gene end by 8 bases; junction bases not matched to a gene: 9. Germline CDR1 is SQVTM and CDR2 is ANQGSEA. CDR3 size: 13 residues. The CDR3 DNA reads TGCAGCGTTATCCCCAGGGGGAACGATGAGCAGTTCTTC. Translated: CSVIPRGNDEQFF.

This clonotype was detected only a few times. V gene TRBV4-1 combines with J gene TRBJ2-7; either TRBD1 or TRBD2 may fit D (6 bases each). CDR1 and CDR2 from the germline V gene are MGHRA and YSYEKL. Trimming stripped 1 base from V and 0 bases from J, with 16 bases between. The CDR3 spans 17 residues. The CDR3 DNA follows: TGCGCCAGCAGCCAAGGTTGGGGGGCCACGAACTCCTACGAGCAGTACTTC. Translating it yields CASSQGWGATNSYEQYF.

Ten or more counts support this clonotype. CDR3 amino acids: CASSQTWSDQPQHF. The CDR3 DNA sequence: TGCGCCAGCAGCCAAACTTGGAGTGACCAGCCCCAGCATTTT. The V call is TRBV4-1, the J call TRBJ1-5; no firm D call. The V gene's germline CDR1 is MGHRA and CDR2 YSYEKL. The ends were cut back, 2 bases at V and 7 bases at J, with 12 bases in the middle. The CDR3 runs to 14 residues.

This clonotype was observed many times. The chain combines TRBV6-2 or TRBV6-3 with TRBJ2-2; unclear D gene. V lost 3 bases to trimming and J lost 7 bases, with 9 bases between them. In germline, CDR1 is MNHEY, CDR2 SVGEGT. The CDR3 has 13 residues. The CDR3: CASSYIADGELFF. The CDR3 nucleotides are TGTGCCAGCAGTTATATCGCCGACGGGGAGCTGTTTTTT.

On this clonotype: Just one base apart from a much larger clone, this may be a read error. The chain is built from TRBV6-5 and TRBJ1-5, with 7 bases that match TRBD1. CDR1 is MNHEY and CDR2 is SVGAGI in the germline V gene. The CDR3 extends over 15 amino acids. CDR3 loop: CASSYTGDSDQPQHF. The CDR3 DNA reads TGTGCCAGCAGTTACACAGGGGATAGCGATCAGCCCCAGCATTTT.